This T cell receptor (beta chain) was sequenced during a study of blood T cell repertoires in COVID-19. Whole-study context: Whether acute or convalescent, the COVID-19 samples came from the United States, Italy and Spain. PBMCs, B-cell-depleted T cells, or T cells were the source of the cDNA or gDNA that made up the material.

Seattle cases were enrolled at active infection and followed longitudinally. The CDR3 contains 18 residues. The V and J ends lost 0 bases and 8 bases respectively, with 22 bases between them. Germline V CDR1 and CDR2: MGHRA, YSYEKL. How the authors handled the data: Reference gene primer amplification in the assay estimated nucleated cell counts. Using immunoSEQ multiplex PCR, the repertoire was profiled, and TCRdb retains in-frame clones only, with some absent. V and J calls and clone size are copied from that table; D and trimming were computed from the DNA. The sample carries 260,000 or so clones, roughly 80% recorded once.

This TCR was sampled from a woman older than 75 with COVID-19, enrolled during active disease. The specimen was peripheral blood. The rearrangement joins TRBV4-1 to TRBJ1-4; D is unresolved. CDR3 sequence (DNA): TGCGCCAGCAGCCAAGATATTGGCGGTGACTTGGATTGGGAAAAACTGTTTTTT. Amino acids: CASSQDIGGDLDWEKLFF.